This T cell receptor (beta chain) originates from a study of blood T cell repertoires in COVID-19. The data were produced by immunoSEQ multiplex PCR, yet TCRdb's version contains in-frame clones alone and is incomplete. The sample lists roughly 240,000 clones; about 80% were seen once. This CDR3 has 16 amino acids. The V gene's germline CDR1 is KGHSH and CDR2 LQKENI. V was pared by 4 bases and J by 1 base, with 9 bases of the junction left unmatched. This clone has more than one count but fewer than ten. Sequenced: peripheral blood. This TCR derives from an elderly woman with acute or convalescent COVID-19. The rearrangement joins TRBV18 to TRBJ1-1; 7 bases map to TRBD1. The CDR3 sequence is CASSLSIQGKNTEAFF. Written as DNA, the CDR3 is TGTGCCAGCTCACTCTCCATACAGGGGAAGAACACTGAAGCTTTCTTT.